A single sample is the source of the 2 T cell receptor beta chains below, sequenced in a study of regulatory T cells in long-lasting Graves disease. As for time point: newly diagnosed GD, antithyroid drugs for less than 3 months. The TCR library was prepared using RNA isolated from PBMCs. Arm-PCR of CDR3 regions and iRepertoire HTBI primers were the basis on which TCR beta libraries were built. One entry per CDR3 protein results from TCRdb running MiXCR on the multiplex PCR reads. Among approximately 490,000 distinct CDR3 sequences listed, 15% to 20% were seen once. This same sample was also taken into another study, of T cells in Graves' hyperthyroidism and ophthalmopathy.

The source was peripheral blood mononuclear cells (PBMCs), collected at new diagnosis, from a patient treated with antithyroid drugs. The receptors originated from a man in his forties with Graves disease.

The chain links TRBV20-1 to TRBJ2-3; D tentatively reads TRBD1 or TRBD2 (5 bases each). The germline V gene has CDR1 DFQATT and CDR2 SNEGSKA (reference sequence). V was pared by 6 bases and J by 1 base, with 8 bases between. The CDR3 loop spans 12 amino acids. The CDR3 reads CSARDRTDTQYF. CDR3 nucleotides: TGCAGTGCCAGGGACCGCACAGATACGCAGTATTTT.

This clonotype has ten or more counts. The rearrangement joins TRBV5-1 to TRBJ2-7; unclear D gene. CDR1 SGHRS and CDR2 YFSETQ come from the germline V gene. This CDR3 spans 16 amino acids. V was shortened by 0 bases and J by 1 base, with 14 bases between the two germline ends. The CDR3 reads CASSLGSASLSYEQYF. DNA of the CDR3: TGCGCCAGCAGCTTGGGGTCGGCAAGCCTTTCCTACGAGCAGTACTTC.